This passage covers 12 T cell receptor beta chains from one sample sequenced in a study of blood T cell repertoires in COVID-19. Method: immunoSEQ multiplex PCR; TCRdb's copy keeps in-frame clones and lacks some. The repertoire holds around 300,000 clones, with 80% to 95% as singletons. The sample was peripheral blood. The receptor source for this set is a woman in her twenties or thirties with COVID-19, enrolled during active disease.

DNA of the CDR3: TGCGCCAGCAGCTTGGCCCCGGGACTAGAGGCGTACTTC. It encodes CASSLAPGLEAYF. The J gene is TRBJ2-7, the V gene TRBV5-1; 8 positions agree with TRBD2. CDR3 length: 13 amino acids. CDR1 and CDR2 from the germline V gene are SGHRS and YFSETQ. Trimming at V came to 0 bases and at J to 12 bases, leaving 8 bases not matched to a gene.

The gene calls are TRBV19 and TRBJ1-1; possible D gene TRBD1, 6 bases. The CDR3 has 15 residues. Trimming removed 5 bases from V and 0 bases from J, with 13 bases in between. Germline assignment: CDR1 LNHDA and CDR2 SQIVND (reference sequence). Here the CDR3 reads CASSVDRPMNTEAFF. The CDR3 DNA reads as TGTGCCAGTAGTGTCGACAGGCCTATGAACACTGAAGCTTTCTTT.

The chain couples TRBV25-1 to TRBJ2-3, with D possibly TRBD2 on 6 matching bases. CDR1 MGHDK and CDR2 SYGVNS come from the germline V gene. V lost 10 bases and J lost 1, with 12 bases in between. The CDR3 runs to 13 residues. The CDR3 DNA reads as TGTGCCATAGGGACTGAGCGCACAGATACGCAGTATTTT. It specifies CAIGTERTDTQYF.

V gene TRBV6-1 combines with J gene TRBJ2-7; tentatively, D is TRBD1 (6 bases). V lost 3 bases, J lost 12 bases, and 27 bases lay in between. CDR1 is MNHNS, CDR2 SASEGT, per germline. The CDR3 totals 16 residues. Written as DNA, the CDR3 is TGTGCCAGCAGTGATCCTGGGACACTGCCTTTTCTGACGTCGTACTTC. Its translation is CASSDPGTLPFLTSYF.

The V gene is TRBV11-3, the J gene TRBJ1-1; D may be TRBD1 (5 bases). V lost 0 bases to trimming and J lost 3 bases, with 5 bases between them. CDR1 SGHNT and CDR2 YENEEA come from the germline V gene. The CDR3 extends over 13 amino acids. CDR3 amino acids: CASSLEGDTEAFF. In DNA, the CDR3 is TGTGCCAGCAGCTTAGAAGGGGACACTGAAGCTTTCTTT.

On this clone itself: The same CDR3 can be traced to other DNA sequences in this sample. The V gene is TRBV2, the J gene TRBJ2-3; 7 nucleotides line up with TRBD2. There are 14 residues in the CDR3. The V segment lost 4 bases and the J segment 0 bases; nucleotides outside the gene matches: 1. Germline V gives CDR1 SNHLY, CDR2 FYNNEI. CDR3 amino acids: CASSVSGSTDTQYF. CDR3 DNA sequence: TGTGCCAGCAGTGTTAGCGGGAGCACAGATACGCAGTATTTT.

This chain uses TRBV19 with TRBJ1-5; TRBD1 is a possible D gene (6 bases). The CDR3 is 13 residues long. V shed 4 bases and J shed 3 bases, with 7 bases lying between them. CDR1 and CDR2 (germline): LNHDA, SQIVND (reference sequence). The CDR3 coding sequence is TGTGCCAGTAGTAGGGGGCCCAATCAGCCCCAGCATTTT. Protein sequence: CASSRGPNQPQHF.

V is TRBV5-1 and J is TRBJ2-2, with 7 bases aligning to TRBD1. V shed 2 bases, J shed 1 base, and the junction held 2 bases outside the gene matches. The CDR3 length is 15 residues. Germline loops: CDR1 SGHRS, CDR2 YFSETQ. This chain's CDR3 is CASSLRTGNTGELFF. The CDR3 DNA is TGCGCCAGCAGCTTAAGGACAGGGAACACCGGGGAGCTGTTTTTT.

The chain has TRBV27 and TRBJ2-1; 7 nucleotides agree with TRBD1. Germline CDR1 MNHEY, CDR2 SMNVEV (reference sequence). V lost 4 bases, J lost 0 bases, and 9 bases stayed unmatched. The CDR3 is made up of 17 amino acids. The CDR3 loop reads CASSSLGQPSSYNEQFF. CDR3 in DNA: TGTGCCAGCAGTTCGCTGGGACAGCCAAGCTCCTACAATGAGCAGTTCTTC.

V gene TRBV5-6 combines with J gene TRBJ2-1, with D tentatively TRBD2 (5 bases). V dropped 3 bases and J dropped 5 bases, with 21 bases sitting between them. CDR1 is SGHDT and CDR2 is YYEEEE in the germline V gene. This CDR3 comprises 17 residues. The CDR3 loop is CASSSPLSGVGDNEQFF. The CDR3 DNA follows: TGTGCCAGCAGCTCCCCTCTGAGCGGAGTCGGAGACAATGAGCAGTTCTTC.

This clone was picked up one time. This chain joins TRBV24-1 and TRBJ2-2; unclear D gene. With 0 bases removed from V and 10 bases from J, the gap between germline ends came to 8 bases. CDR3 length: 13 residues. Germline assignment: CDR1 KGHDR and CDR2 SFDVKD. The CDR3 is CATSDLVEEELFF. The CDR3 coding sequence is TGTGCCACCAGTGATTTGGTCGAGGAGGAGCTGTTTTTT.

The gene calls are TRBV2 and TRBJ2-3, with a tentative D call TRBD1 (6 bases). Germline V gene lookup returns CDR1 SNHLY and CDR2 FYNNEI. V lost 2 bases to trimming and J lost 2 bases, with 11 bases between them. The CDR3 covers 15 residues. CDR3 nucleotides: TGTGCCAGCAGTGAAACGAGACAGGCCACAGATACGCAGTATTTT. It yields the protein CASSETRQATDTQYF.